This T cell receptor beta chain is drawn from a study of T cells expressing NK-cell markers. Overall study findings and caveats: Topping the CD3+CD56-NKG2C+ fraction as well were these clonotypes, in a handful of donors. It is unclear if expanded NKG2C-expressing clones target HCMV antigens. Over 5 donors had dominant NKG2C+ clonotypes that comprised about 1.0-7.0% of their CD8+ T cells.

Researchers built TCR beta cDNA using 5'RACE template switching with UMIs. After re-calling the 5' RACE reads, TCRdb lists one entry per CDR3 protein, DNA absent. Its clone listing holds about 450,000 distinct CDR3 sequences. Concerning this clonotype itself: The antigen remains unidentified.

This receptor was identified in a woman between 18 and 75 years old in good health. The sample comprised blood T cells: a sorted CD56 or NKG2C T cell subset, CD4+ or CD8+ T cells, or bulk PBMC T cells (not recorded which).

CDR3 residues: CASQGAPDTQYF. The rearrangement uses TRBV7-2 and TRBJ2-3; TCRdb's assignment of TRBD2 cannot be checked, as there is no DNA. The germline CDR1 and CDR2 sequences are SGHTA and FQGNSA. CDR3 length equals 12 residues.